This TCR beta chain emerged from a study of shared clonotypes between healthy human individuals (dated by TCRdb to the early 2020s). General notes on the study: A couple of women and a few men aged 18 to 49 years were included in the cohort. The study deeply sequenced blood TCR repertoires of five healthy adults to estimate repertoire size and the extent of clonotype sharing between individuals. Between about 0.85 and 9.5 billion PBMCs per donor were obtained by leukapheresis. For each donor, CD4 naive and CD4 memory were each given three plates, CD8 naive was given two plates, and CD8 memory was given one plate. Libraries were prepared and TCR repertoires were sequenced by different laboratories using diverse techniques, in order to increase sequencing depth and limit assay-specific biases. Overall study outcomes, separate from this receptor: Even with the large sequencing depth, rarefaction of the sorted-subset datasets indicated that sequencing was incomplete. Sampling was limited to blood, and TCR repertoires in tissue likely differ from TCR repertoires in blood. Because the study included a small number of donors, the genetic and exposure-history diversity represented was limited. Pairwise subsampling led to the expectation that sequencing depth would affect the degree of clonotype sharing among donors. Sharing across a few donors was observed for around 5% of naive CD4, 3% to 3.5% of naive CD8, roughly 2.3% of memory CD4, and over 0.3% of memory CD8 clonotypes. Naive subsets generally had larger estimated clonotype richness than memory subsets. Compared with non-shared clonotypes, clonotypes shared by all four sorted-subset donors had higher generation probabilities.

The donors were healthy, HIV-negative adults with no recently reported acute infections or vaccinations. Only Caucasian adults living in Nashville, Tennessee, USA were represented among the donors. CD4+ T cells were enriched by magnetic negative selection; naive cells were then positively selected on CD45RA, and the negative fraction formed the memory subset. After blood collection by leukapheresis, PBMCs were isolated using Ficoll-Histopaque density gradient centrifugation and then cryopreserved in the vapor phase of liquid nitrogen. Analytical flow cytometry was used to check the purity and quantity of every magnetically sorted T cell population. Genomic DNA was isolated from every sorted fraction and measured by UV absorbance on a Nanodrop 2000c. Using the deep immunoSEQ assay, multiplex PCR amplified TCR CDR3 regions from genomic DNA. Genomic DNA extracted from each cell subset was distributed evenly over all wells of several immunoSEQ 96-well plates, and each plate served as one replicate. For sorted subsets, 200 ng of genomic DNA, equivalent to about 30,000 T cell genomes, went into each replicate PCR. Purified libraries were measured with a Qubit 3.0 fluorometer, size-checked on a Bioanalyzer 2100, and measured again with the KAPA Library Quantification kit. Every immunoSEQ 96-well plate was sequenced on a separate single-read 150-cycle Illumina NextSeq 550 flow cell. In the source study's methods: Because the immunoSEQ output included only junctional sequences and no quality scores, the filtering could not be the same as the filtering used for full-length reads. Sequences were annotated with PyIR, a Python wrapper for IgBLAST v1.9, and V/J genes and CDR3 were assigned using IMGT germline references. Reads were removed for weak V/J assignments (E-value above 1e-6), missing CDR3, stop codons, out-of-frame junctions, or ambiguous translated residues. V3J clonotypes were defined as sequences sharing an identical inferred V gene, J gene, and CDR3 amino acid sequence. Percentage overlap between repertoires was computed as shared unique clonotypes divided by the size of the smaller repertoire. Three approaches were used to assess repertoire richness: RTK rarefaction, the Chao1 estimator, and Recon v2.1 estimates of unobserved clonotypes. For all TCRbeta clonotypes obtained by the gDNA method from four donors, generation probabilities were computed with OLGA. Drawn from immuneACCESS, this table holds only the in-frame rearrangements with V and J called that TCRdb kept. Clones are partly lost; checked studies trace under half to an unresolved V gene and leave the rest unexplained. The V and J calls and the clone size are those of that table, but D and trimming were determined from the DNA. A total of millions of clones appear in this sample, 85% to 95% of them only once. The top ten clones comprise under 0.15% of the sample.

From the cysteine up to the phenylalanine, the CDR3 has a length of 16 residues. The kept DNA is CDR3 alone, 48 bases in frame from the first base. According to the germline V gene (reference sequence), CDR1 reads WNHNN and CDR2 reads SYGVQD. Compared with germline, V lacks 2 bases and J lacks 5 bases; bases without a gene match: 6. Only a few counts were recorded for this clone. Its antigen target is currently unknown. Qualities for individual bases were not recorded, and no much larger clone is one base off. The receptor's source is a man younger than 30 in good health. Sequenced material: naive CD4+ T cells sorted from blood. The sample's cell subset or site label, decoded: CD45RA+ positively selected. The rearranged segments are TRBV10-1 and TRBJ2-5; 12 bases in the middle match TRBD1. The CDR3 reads CASSEGTGGWRETQYF. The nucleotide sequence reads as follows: TGCGCCAGCAGTGAGGGGACAGGGGGCTGGAGGGAGACCCAGTACTTC.